This T cell receptor (beta chain) was identified in a study of control samples from healthy donors and cancer patients. Measured with immunoSEQ multiplex PCR; TCRdb has only the in-frame clones, and not every one. The sample has tens of thousands of clones; over 75% are singletons. From germline, CDR1 is SGHDN and CDR2 FVKESK. Unmatched junction bases numbered 2, after V lost 2 bases and J lost 0 bases. The CDR3 runs 15 residues. Sequenced sample: blood. The V call is TRBV14, the J call TRBJ2-7; 9 bases are shared with TRBD1. The sequence was obtained from a man between 45 and 60 years old in good health. The CDR3 region is CASSQTGGTSYEQYF. CDR3 DNA sequence: TGTGCCAGCAGCCAAACAGGGGGCACCTCCTACGAGCAGTACTTC.